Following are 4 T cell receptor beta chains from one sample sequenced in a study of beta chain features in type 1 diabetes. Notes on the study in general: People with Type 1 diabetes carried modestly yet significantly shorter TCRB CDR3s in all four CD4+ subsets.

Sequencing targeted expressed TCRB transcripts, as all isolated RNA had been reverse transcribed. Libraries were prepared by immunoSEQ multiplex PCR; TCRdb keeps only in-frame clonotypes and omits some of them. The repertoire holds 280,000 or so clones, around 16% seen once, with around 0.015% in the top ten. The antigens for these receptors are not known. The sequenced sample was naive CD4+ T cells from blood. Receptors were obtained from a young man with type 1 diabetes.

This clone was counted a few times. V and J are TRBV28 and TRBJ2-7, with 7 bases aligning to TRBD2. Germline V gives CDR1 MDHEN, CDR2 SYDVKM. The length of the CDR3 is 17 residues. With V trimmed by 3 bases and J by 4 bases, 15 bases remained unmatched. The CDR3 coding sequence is TGTGCCAGCAGTTTTCCGCGAGGGGCGGGAGAAAGATACGAGCAGTACTTC. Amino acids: CASSFPRGAGERYEQYF.

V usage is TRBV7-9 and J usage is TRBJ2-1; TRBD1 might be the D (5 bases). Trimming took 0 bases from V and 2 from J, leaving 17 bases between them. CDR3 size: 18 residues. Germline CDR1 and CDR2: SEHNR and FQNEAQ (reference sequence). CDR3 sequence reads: CASSLALSTAQTYNEQFF. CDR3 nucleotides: TGTGCCAGCAGCTTAGCGCTCTCGACAGCGCAGACCTACAATGAGCAGTTCTTC.

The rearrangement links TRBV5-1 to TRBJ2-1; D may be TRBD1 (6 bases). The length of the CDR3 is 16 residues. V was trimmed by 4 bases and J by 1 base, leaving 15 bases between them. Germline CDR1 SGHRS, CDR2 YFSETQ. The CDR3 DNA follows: TGCGCCAGCAGCCCTAGGACAGACCTTTCCTACAATGAGCAGTTCTTC. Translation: CASSPRTDLSYNEQFF.

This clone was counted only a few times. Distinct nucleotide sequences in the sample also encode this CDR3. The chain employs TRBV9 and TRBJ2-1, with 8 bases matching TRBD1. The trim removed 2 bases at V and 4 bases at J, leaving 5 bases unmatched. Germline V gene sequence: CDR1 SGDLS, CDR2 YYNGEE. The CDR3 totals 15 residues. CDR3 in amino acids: CASSVGQGGYNEQFF. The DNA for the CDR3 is TGTGCCAGCAGCGTTGGACAGGGAGGTTACAATGAGCAGTTCTTC.